Listed here are 6 T cell receptor beta chains from one sample, sequenced in a study of cytomegalovirus exposure and HLA in healthy donors. Assay: immunoSEQ multiplex PCR; the TCRdb copy retains only in-frame clones and omits some. This table holds about 130,000 clones, nearly 90% found once. The material sequenced was PBMCs. These receptors were obtained from a woman aged 18-29 years in good health and CMV-seronegative.

The J gene is TRBJ2-3, the V gene TRBV2; D is possibly TRBD2 (6 bases). CDR3 length equals 17 residues. Trimming cost V 1 base and J 5 bases, with 19 bases left between them. Germline V gene sequence: CDR1 SNHLY, CDR2 FYNNEI. In DNA, the CDR3 is TGTGCCAGCAGTGAAGGGCCTGTGTCGGGAGTTAAAGATACGCAGTATTTT. As protein: CASSEGPVSGVKDTQYF.

This clone was picked up a small number of times. V is TRBV27 and J is TRBJ1-2; TRBD1 is a possible D gene (5 bases). There are 14 residues in the CDR3. V was pared by 10 bases and J by 8 bases, with 23 bases between. Germline V gives CDR1 MNHEY, CDR2 SMNVEV (reference sequence). CDR3 in DNA: TGTGCCACCCAACAGACGGGGCGAGCGGGAGGCTACACCTTC. It encodes CATQQTGRAGGYTF.

The chain carries TRBV7-6 and TRBJ2-5; possible D gene TRBD2, 6 bases. V was shortened by 2 bases and J by 5 bases, with 15 bases between the two germline ends. In germline, CDR1 is SGHVS, CDR2 FNYEAQ. This CDR3 comprises 15 residues. The CDR3: CASSLTIWGEETQYF. The CDR3 DNA sequence: TGTGCCAGCAGCTTAACCATTTGGGGGGAGGAGACCCAGTACTTC.

The V call is TRBV27, the J call TRBJ2-7, with D tentatively TRBD2 (6 bases). This CDR3 spans 13 amino acids. Germline V CDR1 and CDR2: MNHEY, SMNVEV (reference sequence). The V gene lost 4 bases and the J gene lost 3 bases, with 10 bases spanning the gap. In nucleotides, the CDR3 is TGTGCCAGCAGTTGGGACTTCCTCTACGAGCAGTACTTC. Protein: CASSWDFLYEQYF.

This sequence joins TRBV12-1 and TRBJ2-7; TRBD2 is taken as the D call from the table, unchecked against the DNA. TRBV12-1 has pseudogene status. CDR3 size: 20 residues. The CDR3 bases are TGTGCCAGCAGGCGAACCAAGGGTAACCCTTCAGGGCGACTAGCTTACGAGCAGTACGTC. Its translation: CASRRTKGNPSGRLAYEQYV.

J is TRBJ2-2 and V is TRBV5-1, with 10 bases fitting TRBD2. The germline V gene has CDR1 SGHRS and CDR2 YFSETQ. The ends lost 7 bases at V and 5 bases at J; junction bases unmatched: 11. The CDR3 loop spans 16 amino acids. For the CDR3, the DNA is TGCGCCAGCCAGGCCCCGGGACTAGCGAGTACCGGGGAGCTGTTTTTT. Encoded protein: CASQAPGLASTGELFF.